Listed here are 17 T cell receptor beta chains from one sample, sequenced in a study of regulatory T cells in long-lasting Graves disease. Assembly of TCR beta libraries relied on iRepertoire HTBI primers together with Arm-PCR of CDR3 regions. In TCRdb, the multiplex PCR reads were re-called with MiXCR into one record per CDR3 protein. This sample has more than 300,000 distinct CDR3 sequences; approximately 12% occur once, and the top ten carry under 20%. Time point of the sample: newly diagnosed GD, antithyroid drugs for less than 3 months. PBMCs were the source of the RNA used for TCR sequencing. A further study also used this sample, focusing on T cells in Graves' hyperthyroidism and ophthalmopathy.

Source: peripheral blood mononuclear cells (PBMCs), taken at new diagnosis, from a patient treated with antithyroid drugs. The receptors were gathered from a woman aged 18 to 35 with Graves disease.

The sample holds a few counts of this clonotype. Possible read error: a much larger clone is one base away. Because the CDR3 is missing its conserved closing phenylalanine or tryptophan, this is likely a read error. This chain links TRBV28 with TRBJ1-5; 9 bases line up with TRBD1. Germline V gene sequence: CDR1 MDHEN, CDR2 SYDVKM. The CDR3 is 13 residues long. The V segment lost 3 bases and the J segment 10 bases; nucleotides outside the gene matches: 4. DNA of the CDR3: TGTGCCAGCAGTTTCAGACAGGGGGACCCCCAGCATCTT. This gives the protein CASSFRQGDPQHL.

This clonotype was seen at least ten times. V usage is TRBV6-1 and J usage is TRBJ2-7; 14 nucleotides match TRBD2. Germline V gene lookup returns CDR1 MNHNS and CDR2 SASEGT. The CDR3 consists of 16 residues. Trimming removed 5 bases from V and 3 bases from J; junction bases left unmatched: 6. The CDR3 reads CASSRLAGGQIYEQYF. CDR3 DNA: TGTGCCAGCAGTCGACTAGCGGGAGGGCAGATCTACGAGCAGTACTTC.

As regards this clonotype: Given the absence of the conserved phenylalanine or tryptophan at the CDR3 end, a read error is likely. The chain joins TRBV10-3 to TRBJ2-1, with TRBD2 matching over 11 bases. Germline V gives CDR1 ENHRY, CDR2 SYGVKD. V lost 2 bases, J lost 4 bases, and 4 bases stayed unmatched. The CDR3 spans 16 residues. CDR3 in DNA: TGTGCCATCAGTGAGACTAGCGGGAGTGGTTACAATGAGCAGTTCCTC. Encoded protein: CAISETSGSGYNEQFL.

J is TRBJ2-3 and V is TRBV29-1, with a weak D call TRBD2 (5 bases). Germline assignment: CDR1 SQVTM and CDR2 ANQGSEA. V lost 1 base to trimming and J lost 0 bases, with 11 bases between them. The CDR3 length is 15 residues. The CDR3 DNA is TGCAGCGTTGAAGGTTATCGGGGAAGCACAGATACGCAGTATTTT. As protein: CSVEGYRGSTDTQYF.

The chain has TRBV11-2 and TRBJ2-1; D might be TRBD1 (5 bases). V was pared by 0 bases and J by 12 bases, with 15 bases between. The length of the CDR3 is 14 residues. Germline lookup yields CDR1 SGHAT and CDR2 FQNNGV. The DNA for the CDR3 is TGTGCCAGCAGCTTAGACCCTGGCGACAGTGCGCAGTTCTTC. It encodes CASSLDPGDSAQFF. The whole variable domain, remainder taken from reference TRBV11-2 and TRBJ2-1, is EAGVAQSPRYKIIEKRQSVAFWCNPISGHATLYWYQQILGQGPKLLIQFQNNGVVDDSQLPKDRFSAERLKGVDSTLKIQPAKLEDSAVYLCASSLDPGDSAQFFGPGTRLTVL.

The chain uses TRBV7-9 and TRBJ1-2, with D unclear. V lost 0 bases, J lost 3 bases, and 8 bases lay in between. CDR1 and CDR2 from the germline V gene are SEHNR and FQNEAQ (reference sequence). The CDR3 contains 14 residues. The CDR3 region is CASSLALVYYGYTF. The CDR3, as DNA: TGTGCCAGCAGCTTAGCGTTAGTGTACTATGGCTACACCTTC.

This clonotype was recorded at least ten times. CDR3 in DNA: TGCAGTGCTATAGTAACCCTAGGGCCGGAAGGTTTTAGCACAGATACGCAGTATTTT. This encodes CSAIVTLGPEGFSTDTQYF. The chain has TRBV20-1 and TRBJ2-3; D not certain. Germline-derived CDR1 and CDR2 are DFQATT and SNEGSKA (reference sequence). This CDR3 is 19 amino acids long. Trimming pared 4 bases from V and 0 bases from J, leaving 26 bases between.

This clonotype showed up many times. J is TRBJ1-5 and V is TRBV6-1; D may be TRBD1 (6 bases). V was cut by 6 bases and J by 4 bases, with 13 bases left in between. This CDR3 region has 14 residues. Germline loops: CDR1 MNHNS, CDR2 SASEGT. Written as DNA, the CDR3 is TGTGCCAGCAGCGAACAGGGTGGAAATCAGCCCCAGCATTTT. The encoded protein is CASSEQGGNQPQHF.

This clonotype was observed a few times. V gene TRBV19 combines with J gene TRBJ1-2; 11 nucleotides match TRBD1. In germline, CDR1 is LNHDA, CDR2 SQIVND (reference sequence). V lost 11 bases and J lost 10; bases outside the gene matches: 6. The CDR3 sequence is 11 residues long. The CDR3 coding sequence is TGTGCCGGATGGACAGGGGGCATCTACACCTTC. Its protein is CAGWTGGIYTF.

The chain carries TRBV7-8 and TRBJ2-3; tentative D call: TRBD2 (5 bases). This CDR3 is built from 13 residues. The germline CDR1 and CDR2 sequences are SGHVS and FQNEAQ. Trimming removed 1 base at V and 14 bases at J, with 16 bases between. CDR3 sequence reads: CASSLDRAGLRYF. CDR3 nucleotide sequence: TGTGCCAGCAGCTTAGATCGCGCGGGTTTGCGGTATTTT.

This chain uses TRBV7-6 with TRBJ1-4; D not certain. The germline CDR1 and CDR2 sequences are SGHVS and FNYEAQ. V was shortened by 5 bases and J by 4 bases, with 20 bases between the two germline ends. This CDR3 is 17 amino acids long. CDR3 DNA: TGTGCCAGCAGCCACGCGGCGGGCGGCGGTGGTAATGAAAAACTGTTTTTT. Translation: CASSHAAGGGGNEKLFF. Full variable domain (missing parts from reference TRBV7-6 and TRBJ1-4): GAGVSQSPRYKVTKRGQDVALRCDPISGHVSLYWYRQALGQGPEFLTYFNYEAQQDKSGLPNDRFSAERPEGSISTLTIQRTEQRDSAMYRCASSHAAGGGGNEKLFFGSGTQLSVL.

This clonotype was seen only a few times. The chain links TRBV27 to TRBJ1-1, with D possibly being TRBD1 (5 bases). The germline V and J ends were trimmed by 6 bases and 6 bases, with 11 bases remaining between them. There are 12 residues in the CDR3. The germline gives CDR1 MNHEY, CDR2 SMNVEV (reference sequence). CDR3 in amino acids: CASSGGLPEAFF. The CDR3 coding sequence is TGTGCCAGCAGCGGGGGTCTGCCTGAAGCTTTCTTT.

This clonotype was seen many times. The CDR3 DNA sequence: TGCGCCAGCAGCCAAGCGACCGGACGGAGCTACACCTTC. Translated, it gives CASSQATGRSYTF. V usage is TRBV4-1 and J usage is TRBJ1-2; D ambiguous. The CDR3 runs 13 residues. Looked up from germline, CDR1 is MGHRA and CDR2 is YSYEKL. The V and J ends lost 1 base and 9 bases respectively, with 12 bases between them.

This clonotype was observed at least ten times. The chain is built from TRBV19 and TRBJ2-1, with D tentatively TRBD1 or TRBD2 (5 bases each). Trimming removed 3 bases at V and 6 bases at J, with 12 bases between. The CDR3 extends over 14 amino acids. The germline gives CDR1 LNHDA, CDR2 SQIVND (reference sequence). CDR3 in amino acids: CASSISGRGNEQFF. For the CDR3, the DNA is TGTGCCAGTAGTATTTCGGGAAGGGGCAATGAGCAGTTCTTC.

This clonotype came up many times. The chain uses TRBV29-1 and TRBJ2-2, with a possible D match to TRBD1 (5 bases). Trimming pared 6 bases from V and 0 bases from J, leaving 14 bases between. The CDR3 length is 15 residues. Looked up from germline, CDR1 is SQVTM and CDR2 is ANQGSEA. The CDR3 is CSVALQAANTGELFF. CDR3 DNA: TGCAGCGTGGCCCTACAGGCAGCGAACACCGGGGAGCTGTTTTTT.

This clonotype has only a few counts. The chain couples TRBV19 to TRBJ1-2; D is undetermined. The CDR3 loop spans 17 amino acids. V lost 3 bases and J lost 4, with 21 bases in between. CDR1 is LNHDA, CDR2 SQIVND, per germline (reference sequence). In nucleotides, the CDR3 is TGTGCCAGTAGTATGAAAATAAGTCGACTGCTAGTCTATGGCTACACCTTC. Translating gives CASSMKISRLLVYGYTF.

V and J are TRBV9 and TRBJ2-5, with D unclear. Trimming pared 3 bases from V and 5 bases from J, leaving 17 bases between. The V gene's germline CDR1 is SGDLS and CDR2 YYNGEE. The CDR3 has 15 residues. CDR3 loop: CASSEESWGRETQYF. The CDR3 region has the DNA TGTGCCAGCAGCGAGGAGAGCTGGGGTCGGGAGACCCAGTACTTC.